Reported below is one T cell receptor beta chain. The target antigen is unknown. The sample originates from a study of PD-1 blockade in classical Hodgkin lymphoma. Libraries were prepared by immunoSEQ multiplex PCR; TCRdb keeps only in-frame clonotypes and omits some of them. The sample includes around 99,000 clones, roughly 76% of them seen just once. Trimming took 1 base from V and 5 from J, leaving 6 bases between them. Germline loops: CDR1 SGHAT, CDR2 FQNNGV. The CDR3 has 13 residues. Every patient relapsed after autologous stem cell transplantation, and brentuximab vedotin exposure varied. Regarding the study as a whole: CD4+ TCR diversity, unlike CD8+, climbed significantly by C4D1. Why the repertoires differ is still unclear, perhaps disease activity or prior therapy. For complete responders, baseline diversity was comparable to that of newly diagnosed patients.

The starting material was peripheral blood mononuclear cells (PBMCs), obtained before the second cycle of nivolumab. This TCR was sampled from a human donor with classical Hodgkin lymphoma. The chain recombines TRBV11-2 with TRBJ1-5; D unclear. CDR3 nucleotide sequence: TGTGCCAGCAGCTTAGTGGCAGATCAGCCCCAGCATTTT. Amino acids: CASSLVADQPQHF.